Below, 3 T cell receptor beta chains from the same sample are listed, as sequenced in a study of cytomegalovirus exposure and HLA in healthy donors. The study ran its PCR with 60 Vbeta and 13 Jbeta primers. The repertoire was sequenced with immunoSEQ multiplex PCR; TCRdb's copy has only in-frame clones and lacks some. This sample contains approximately 120,000 clones. Specimen: PBMCs. These receptor sequences come from a man between 18 and 29 years old in good health and CMV-seronegative.

In nucleotides, the CDR3 is TGTGCCAGTAGTGTACAGGGGGCGGTTGGGGCCAACGTCCTGACTTTC. Amino acid sequence: CASSVQGAVGANVLTF. V usage is TRBV19 and J usage is TRBJ2-6, with 9 positions matching TRBD1. The CDR3 is 16 residues long. The germline V gene has CDR1 LNHDA and CDR2 SQIVND (reference sequence). After removal of 5 bases from V and 3 bases from J, the junction contained 5 bases not matched to a gene. Filled out from reference TRBV19 and TRBJ2-6, the complete variable domain reads DGGITQSPKYLFRKEGQNVTLSCEQNLNHDAMYWYRQDPGQGLRLIYYSQIVNDFQKGDIAEGYSVSREKKESFPLTVTSAQKNPTAFYLCASSVQGAVGANVLTFGAGSRLTVL.

The DNA of the CDR3 is TGCAGTGCTACTTTAAGGGGTGAGCAGTTCTTC. Translating gives CSATLRGEQFF. The rearrangement links TRBV20-1 to TRBJ2-1, with D perhaps matching TRBD1 (5 bases). With 4 bases removed from V and 9 bases from J, the gap between germline ends came to 10 bases. This CDR3 is 11 amino acids long. Germline V gives CDR1 DFQATT, CDR2 SNEGSKA (reference sequence).

The chain recombines TRBV15 with TRBJ1-1; D is uncertain. Germline lookup yields CDR1 LNHNV and CDR2 YYDKDF (reference sequence). The V end lost 0 bases, the J end lost 0 bases, and 8 bases lay between the germline ends. The CDR3 totals 15 residues. The CDR3 loop reads CATSREGDLNTEAFF. DNA for the CDR3: TGTGCCACCAGCAGAGAAGGAGACCTGAACACTGAAGCTTTCTTT.